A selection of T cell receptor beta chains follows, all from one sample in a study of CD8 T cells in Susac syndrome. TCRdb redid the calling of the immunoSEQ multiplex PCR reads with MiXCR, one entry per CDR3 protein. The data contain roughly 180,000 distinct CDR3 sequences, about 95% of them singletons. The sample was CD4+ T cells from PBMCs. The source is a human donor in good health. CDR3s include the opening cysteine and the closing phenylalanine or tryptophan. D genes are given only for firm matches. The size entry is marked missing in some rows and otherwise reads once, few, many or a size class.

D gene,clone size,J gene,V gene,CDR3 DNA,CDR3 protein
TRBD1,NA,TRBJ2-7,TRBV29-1,TGCAGCGTTGAAAGGACAGGGTCGGCCGAGCAGTACTTC,CSVERTGSAEQYF
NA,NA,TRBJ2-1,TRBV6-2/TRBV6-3,TGTGCCAGCAGTCTCTACACCCTCCCAGACACTTACAATGAGCAGTTCTTC,CASSLYTLPDTYNEQFF
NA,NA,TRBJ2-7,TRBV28,TGTGCCAGCAGGGCACCGGCAGGGACCTACGAGCAGTACTTC,CASRAPAGTYEQYF
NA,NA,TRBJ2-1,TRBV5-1,TGCGCCAGCAGCACCATCAACTCCTTCAATGAGCAGTTCTTC,CASSTINSFNEQFF
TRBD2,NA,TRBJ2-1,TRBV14,TGTGCCAGCAGCCGCGGACTAGCGGGGGGCCAGTTCTTC,CASSRGLAGGQFF
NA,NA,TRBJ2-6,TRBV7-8,TGTGCCACCCACCGACACGCGACGTCTGGGGCCAACGTCCTGACTTTC,CATHRHATSGANVLTF
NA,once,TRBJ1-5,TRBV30,TGTGCCTGGAGTAGTCCGGGACGGTATTATCAGCCCCAGCATTTT,CAWSSPGRYYQPQHF
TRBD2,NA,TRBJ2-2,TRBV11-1,TGTGCCAGCAGCGCTGGACTAGCGGGAGTAAACGGGGAGCTGTTTTTT,CASSAGLAGVNGELFF
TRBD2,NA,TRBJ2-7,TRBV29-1,TGCAGCGTTGAGAAAACTAGCGGGAGTAATGAGCAGTACTTC,CSVEKTSGSNEQYF
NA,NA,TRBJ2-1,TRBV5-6,TGTGCCAGCAGCGCTCAGGGGAACAATGAGCAGTTCTTC,CASSAQGNNEQFF
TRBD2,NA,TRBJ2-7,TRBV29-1,TGCAGCGTCCTTAAACTAGCGGGCCGAAGTTACGAGCAGTACTTC,CSVLKLAGRSYEQYF
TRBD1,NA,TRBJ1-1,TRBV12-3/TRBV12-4,TGTGCCAGCAGTGGGACAGGGGGCTTCACTGAAGCTTTCTTT,CASSGTGGFTEAFF
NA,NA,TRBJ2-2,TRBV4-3,TGCGCCAGCAGCCAAGTACGTGGCACCGGGGAGCTGTTTTTT,CASSQVRGTGELFF
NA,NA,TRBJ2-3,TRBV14,TGTGCCAGCAGTTTTACTAGTCCAGATACGCAGTATTTT,CASSFTSPDTQYF
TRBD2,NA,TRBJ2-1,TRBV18,TGTGCCAGCTCACCCGGGACTAGTACGTTCTTC,CASSPGTSTFF
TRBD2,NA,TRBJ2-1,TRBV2,TGTGCCAGCAGACGCCGTAGCGGGAACTCCTACAATGAGCAGTTCTTC,CASRRRSGNSYNEQFF
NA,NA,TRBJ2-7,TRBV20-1,TGCAGTGCTAGAGAGACAATTAACGAGCAGTACTTC,CSARETINEQYF
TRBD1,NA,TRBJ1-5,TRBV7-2,TGTGCCAGCAGCTTGGACAGGGCTGGCAATCAGCCCCAGCATTTT,CASSLDRAGNQPQHF
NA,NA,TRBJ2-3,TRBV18,TGTGCCAGCTCAATTCGCACAGATACGCAGTATTTT,CASSIRTDTQYF
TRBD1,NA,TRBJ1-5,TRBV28,TGTGCCAGCAGTCCCCAGGGGGGTCTCAATCAGCCCCAGCATTTT,CASSPQGGLNQPQHF
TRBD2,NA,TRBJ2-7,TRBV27,TGTGCCAGCAGTCCGTCCCCTAGCGGGAATTACGAGCAGTACTTC,CASSPSPSGNYEQYF
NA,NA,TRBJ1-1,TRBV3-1,TGTGCCAGCAGCCAAGGGCAGGGAATTTGGACTGAAGCTTTCTTT,CASSQGQGIWTEAFF